Below, 27 T cell receptor beta chains from the same sample are listed, as sequenced in a study of blood T cell repertoires in COVID-19. Sequencing used immunoSEQ multiplex PCR; TCRdb keeps in-frame clones, though not all of them. The repertoire holds roughly 200,000 clones, with roughly 90% as singletons. The sample comprised peripheral blood. The receptors here all came from a man aged 50 to 60 with COVID-19, enrolled during active disease.

V usage is TRBV27 and J usage is TRBJ2-3; TRBD2 agrees at 8 bases. From germline, CDR1 is MNHEY and CDR2 SMNVEV (reference sequence). J gave up 6 bases and V 5 bases, and 7 bases lay outside the gene matches. This CDR3 spans 14 amino acids. The DNA for the CDR3 is TGTGCCAGCAGTCGGGGACTAGTTAGCGATACGCAGTATTTT. It translates to CASSRGLVSDTQYF.

The chain joins TRBV3-1 (or the pseudogene TRBV3-2) to TRBJ2-7; 7 bases map to TRBD2. The junction had 10 bases not matched to a gene; V was cut back by 5 bases and J by 6 bases. This CDR3 has 14 amino acids. Germline V gene data show CDR1 as LGHDT and CDR2 as YNNKEL (reference sequence). CDR3 region: CASSYRSGFGEQYF. The CDR3 nucleotides are TGTGCCAGCAGCTACCGTAGCGGGTTTGGCGAGCAGTACTTC.

This clone has a single count. This chain uses TRBV2 with TRBJ2-5; 10 nucleotides line up with TRBD2. Trimming cost V 1 base and J 3 bases; bases outside gene matches: 2. Germline V gene sequence: CDR1 SNHLY, CDR2 FYNNEI. This CDR3 spans 15 amino acids. CDR3 sequence reads: CASSEELAGEETQYF. The CDR3 nucleotides read TGTGCCAGCAGTGAAGAGCTAGCGGGAGAAGAGACCCAGTACTTC.

The DNA for the CDR3 is TGTGCCATCGGAAGGGGTCAGTACAATGAGCAGTTCTTC. This sequence encodes CAIGRGQYNEQFF. The gene calls are TRBV10-3 and TRBJ2-1; D perhaps matches TRBD1 (5 bases). Trimming stripped 8 bases from V and 4 bases from J, with 12 bases between. CDR3 size: 13 residues. In germline, CDR1 is ENHRY, CDR2 SYGVKD.

The CDR3 loop reads CASSLGVTSSNEQFF. The CDR3 DNA reads as TGTGCCAGCAGCTTAGGAGTGACTAGCAGCAATGAGCAGTTCTTC. The chain has TRBV11-2 and TRBJ2-1, with TRBD2 identical over 7 bases. Trimming at V came to 1 base and at J to 6 bases, leaving 6 bases not matched to a gene. Germline V gives CDR1 SGHAT, CDR2 FQNNGV. CDR3 length equals 15 residues.

The chain joins TRBV7-9 to TRBJ2-3; unclear D gene. This CDR3 has 14 amino acids. V was cut by 5 bases and J by 4 bases, with 13 bases left in between. Germline V gives CDR1 SEHNR, CDR2 FQNEAQ (reference sequence). The CDR3 region is CASSPGIGSDTQYF. DNA for the CDR3: TGTGCCAGCAGCCCTGGTATTGGCTCAGATACGCAGTATTTT.

This clone has only a few counts. This rearrangement joins TRBV9 to TRBJ1-1; D ambiguous. The germline V gene has CDR1 SGDLS and CDR2 YYNGEE. Trimming stripped 2 bases from V and 6 bases from J, with 11 bases between. The length of the CDR3 is 13 residues. CDR3 nucleotide sequence: TGTGCCAGCAGCGTTGGAGACCGAGCTGAAGCTTTCTTT. This gives the protein CASSVGDRAEAFF.

CDR3 sequence (DNA): TGTGCCAGCAGCGGGGCCCAAGGTGCCTACGAGCAGTACTTC. This codes for CASSGAQGAYEQYF. This rearrangement joins TRBV9 to TRBJ2-7; D gene unclear. The CDR3 spans 14 residues. Germline lookup yields CDR1 SGDLS and CDR2 YYNGEE. V gave up 3 bases and J gave up 2 bases, with 12 bases separating them.

V gene TRBV5-1 combines with J gene TRBJ2-1, with D maybe TRBD2 (6 bases). V lost 7 bases, J lost 8 bases, and 13 bases lay in between. CDR1 is SGHRS, CDR2 YFSETQ, per germline. The CDR3 consists of 12 residues. The CDR3 reads CASLGGVDEQFF. The CDR3 DNA reads TGCGCCAGCCTGGGGGGTGTCGATGAGCAGTTCTTC.

The chain uses TRBV5-1 and TRBJ1-2; 9 bases align to TRBD1. The germline gives CDR1 SGHRS, CDR2 YFSETQ. The CDR3 extends over 17 amino acids. After removal of 4 bases from V and 7 bases from J, the junction contained 17 bases not matched to a gene. The CDR3 DNA reads as TGCGCCAGCAGCGAGGGGACAGGGATGGTTGGTGTTTCTGGCTACACCTTC. This sequence encodes CASSEGTGMVGVSGYTF.

The chain links TRBV25-1 to TRBJ2-3; 13 nucleotides align to TRBD2. The CDR3 totals 16 residues. In germline, CDR1 is MGHDK, CDR2 SYGVNS. J was trimmed by 4 bases and V by 1 base; bases with no gene match: 2. CDR3 DNA: TGTGCCAGCAGTGAATTAACTAGCGGGGGGGCAGATACGCAGTATTTT. It encodes CASSELTSGGADTQYF.

The chain combines TRBV6-2 or TRBV6-3 with TRBJ2-5; TRBD1 agrees at 8 bases. J gave up 5 bases and V 4 bases, and 9 bases lay outside the gene matches. Germline V gene data show CDR1 as MNHEY and CDR2 as SVGEGT. CDR3 length equals 15 residues. The CDR3 bases are TGTGCCAGCAGTTCCCCAGGGACAGGCCGGGAGACCCAGTACTTC. Translation: CASSSPGTGRETQYF.

This clone was seen once. The rearrangement links TRBV9 to TRBJ1-6; a weak D match, TRBD1 (5 bases). The length of the CDR3 is 15 residues. Germline V gives CDR1 SGDLS, CDR2 YYNGEE. Trimming took off 3 bases at V and 9 bases at J, with 16 bases between the two ends. The DNA for the CDR3 is TGTGCCAGCAGCGCCCTGGGGGGGAGTGGTTCACCCCTCCACTTT. This codes for CASSALGGSGSPLHF.

This sequence joins TRBV28 and TRBJ2-3, with 10 bases fitting TRBD2. J lost 2 bases, V lost 6 bases, and 2 bases had no gene match. There are 14 residues in the CDR3. CDR1 MDHEN and CDR2 SYDVKM come from the germline V gene. CDR3 sequence: CASRAGGFTDTQYF. CDR3 nucleotides: TGTGCCAGCAGAGCGGGGGGGTTCACAGATACGCAGTATTTT.

The chain links TRBV19 to TRBJ2-1; perhaps TRBD1 as D (7 bases). Germline V lookup: CDR1 LNHDA, CDR2 SQIVND (reference sequence). This CDR3 contains 13 residues. V lost 10 bases and J lost 5, with 15 bases in between. The CDR3 DNA sequence: TGTGCCACAATGACAGGGAGGAACAATGAGCAGTTCTTC. Protein sequence: CATMTGRNNEQFF. Together with reference TRBV19 and TRBJ2-1, the CDR3 gives the full variable domain: DGGITQSPKYLFRKEGQNVTLSCEQNLNHDAMYWYRQDPGQGLRLIYYSQIVNDFQKGDIAEGYSVSREKKESFPLTVTSAQKNPTAFYLCATMTGRNNEQFFGPGTRLTVL.

V usage is TRBV19 and J usage is TRBJ2-3; D unclear. Germline assignment: CDR1 LNHDA and CDR2 SQIVND (reference sequence). The V gene lost 0 bases and the J gene lost 0 bases, with 10 bases spanning the gap. This CDR3 spans 16 amino acids. CDR3: CASSIDLTSSTDTQYF. For the CDR3, the DNA is TGTGCCAGTAGTATAGATCTAACGTCTAGCACAGATACGCAGTATTTT.

The V and J genes are TRBV10-3 and TRBJ2-2; the D gene is possibly TRBD1 (5 bases). This CDR3 spans 15 amino acids. V lost 9 bases and J lost 2, with 16 bases in between. Germline CDR1 reads ENHRY; CDR2 reads SYGVKD. CDR3 bases: TGTGCCATACAGGCCTCCCCAAGTAACACCGGGGAGCTGTTTTTT. Translation gives CAIQASPSNTGELFF.

J is TRBJ1-6 and V is TRBV7-6; D is possibly TRBD1 (5 bases). V lost 3 bases and J lost 3, with 18 bases in between. The CDR3 runs to 18 residues. Germline assignment: CDR1 SGHVS and CDR2 FNYEAQ. CDR3 coding DNA: TGTGCCAGCAGCTTGGACCCGGGGGGGAAGAGCTATAATTCACCCCTCCACTTT. As protein: CASSLDPGGKSYNSPLHF.

The rearrangement links TRBV5-4 to TRBJ2-5; D is undetermined. This CDR3 region has 13 residues. CDR1 and CDR2 (germline): SGHNT, YYREEE (reference sequence). V was cut by 0 bases and J by 1 base, with 4 bases left in between. The CDR3: CASSLASQETQYF. The CDR3 DNA reads as TGTGCCAGCAGCTTGGCCTCCCAAGAGACCCAGTACTTC.

The CDR3 protein is CSASTGVRRNQPQHF. In nucleotides, the CDR3 is TGCAGTGCTAGTACAGGGGTTCGTCGCAATCAGCCCCAGCATTTT. This chain joins TRBV20-1 and TRBJ1-5; TRBD1 agrees at 7 bases. This CDR3 region has 15 residues. The germline V gene has CDR1 DFQATT and CDR2 SNEGSKA (reference sequence). With 3 bases clipped from V and 2 bases from J, the junction kept 7 bases outside the gene matches.

The rearrangement links TRBV4-2 to TRBJ2-5; 13 bases agree with TRBD2. The germline CDR1 and CDR2 sequences are LGHNA and YNFKEQ. The CDR3 has 16 amino acids. V was clipped by 1 base and J by 5 bases; unmatched bases: 4. In nucleotides, the CDR3 is TGTGCCAGCAGCCAAGGACTAGCGGGGGGTTTTGAGACCCAGTACTTC. It is translated as CASSQGLAGGFETQYF.

The genes are TRBV18 and TRBJ2-1, with 7 bases aligning to TRBD2. J gave up 5 bases and V 1 base, and 8 bases lay outside the gene matches. This CDR3 is 16 amino acids long. CDR1 is KGHSH and CDR2 is LQKENI in the germline V gene. The CDR3 protein is CASSPLGLGPHNEQFF. The DNA of the CDR3 is TGTGCCAGCTCACCACTCGGACTAGGCCCCCACAATGAGCAGTTCTTC.

The J gene is TRBJ2-3, the V gene TRBV6-5, with 8 nucleotides matching TRBD1. CDR1 and CDR2 from the germline V gene are MNHEY and SVGAGI. Trimming took 5 bases from V and 2 from J; bases not matched to a gene: 3. The CDR3 has 14 amino acids. The CDR3 DNA is TGTGCCAGCAGTCCGGGACAGGCCACAGATACGCAGTATTTT. The encoded protein is CASSPGQATDTQYF.

This chain uses TRBV5-8 with TRBJ2-5, with TRBD1 identical over 9 bases. Germline CDR1 SGHTS, CDR2 YDEGEE. The trim removed 0 bases at V and 5 bases at J, leaving 5 bases unmatched. The CDR3 length is 15 residues. CDR3 nucleotide sequence: TGTGCCAGCAGCTTGGAGGGACAGGGCCTTGAGACCCAGTACTTC. It yields the protein CASSLEGQGLETQYF.

This clone was seen a few times. This sequence joins TRBV5-1 and TRBJ1-6; possible D gene TRBD1, 5 bases. The CDR3 runs 14 residues. Trimming took off 0 bases at V and 10 bases at J, with 11 bases between the two ends. CDR1 and CDR2 from the germline V gene are SGHRS and YFSETQ. This chain's CDR3 is CASSLGQGWSPLHF. The CDR3 coding sequence is TGCGCCAGCAGCTTGGGGCAGGGATGGTCACCCCTCCACTTT.

The rearrangement links TRBV10-1 to TRBJ1-2, with 7 bases matching TRBD1. Germline V gene lookup returns CDR1 WNHNN and CDR2 SYGVQD (reference sequence). The CDR3 has 14 amino acids. With V trimmed by 2 bases and J by 6 bases, 6 bases remained unmatched. The CDR3 nucleotides read TGCGCCAGCAGTGAGCCGGGGACAGTCGATGGCTACACCTTC. This encodes CASSEPGTVDGYTF.

The chain has TRBV5-1 and TRBJ2-1; D is undetermined. The CDR3 sequence is 14 residues long. Germline V gives CDR1 SGHRS, CDR2 YFSETQ. Trimming stripped 4 bases from V and 7 bases from J, with 15 bases between. CDR3 amino acids: CASSPDALINEQFF. CDR3 sequence (DNA): TGCGCCAGCAGCCCCGATGCACTCATAAATGAGCAGTTCTTC. Complete variable domain (other parts from reference TRBV5-1 and TRBJ2-1): KAGVTQTPRYLIKTRGQQVTLSCSPISGHRSVSWYQQTPGQGLQFLFEYFSETQRNKGNFPGRFSGRQFSNSRSEMNVSTLELGDSALYLCASSPDALINEQFFGPGTRLTVL.